The 30 T cell receptor beta chains given below trace back to one sample, sequenced in a study of naive and memory T cell subsets. Study-wide results and caveats: A few larger clonotypes appeared in naive repertoires, especially CD8, possibly memory cells re-expressing CD45RA.

Both TRBC1 and TRBC2 were covered by a beta constant-region primer of two equimolar oligonucleotides. The ligated cDNA underwent four PCR rounds using SP2 and nested alpha and beta constant-region primers. TCRdb itself ran the UMI-ligation and nested PCR reads through MiXCR, one entry per CDR3 protein. The sample holds over 80,000 distinct CDR3 sequences, about 10% seen once. Their cognate antigens are unknown. The sample comprised naive CD4+ T cells from blood. The receptors were sampled from a human donor in good health.

J is TRBJ2-3 and V is TRBV12-3 or TRBV12-4, with D unclear. The CDR3 runs 16 residues. Trimming took off 1 base at V and 4 bases at J, with 15 bases between the two ends. CDR3 residues: CASSLGGSTVPDTQYF. CDR3 sequence (DNA): TGTGCCAGCAGTTTAGGTGGCTCAACGGTCCCAGATACGCAGTATTTT.

The chain links TRBV12-3 or TRBV12-4 to TRBJ2-3; TRBD2 aligns across 9 bases. Trimming took 6 bases from V and 3 from J; bases not matched to a gene: 4. The CDR3 covers 14 residues. CDR3 DNA: TGTGCCAGCAGGCGACTAGCGGAGACAGATACGCAGTATTTT. Protein: CASRRLAETDTQYF.

A few counts support this clonotype. The chain carries TRBV20-1 and TRBJ1-1; D remains unclear. CDR3 length: 13 residues. The germline V gene encodes CDR1 DFQATT and CDR2 SNEGSKA (reference sequence). V shed 6 bases and J shed 2 bases, with 13 bases lying between them. The DNA of the CDR3 is TGCAGTGCCCGAGCTCAGATCAACACTGAAGCTTTCTTT. Its protein is CSARAQINTEAFF.

This clonotype was seen a handful of times. This sequence joins TRBV6-2 or TRBV6-3 and TRBJ2-2; a possible D gene is TRBD2 (5 bases). Per the germline V gene, CDR1 is MNHEY and CDR2 is SVGEGT. The CDR3 extends over 15 amino acids. Trimming left V 7 bases short and J 6 bases short, with 18 bases between. CDR3 in amino acids: CASTPLRMEAGELFF. The CDR3 region has the DNA TGTGCCAGCACCCCCTTACGGATGGAGGCCGGGGAGCTGTTTTTT.

The chain couples TRBV3-1 to TRBJ1-4, with a weak D call TRBD1 (6 bases). The V and J ends lost 0 bases and 3 bases respectively, with 14 bases between them. The CDR3 spans 17 residues. Germline V gene data show CDR1 as LGHDT and CDR2 as YNNKEL (reference sequence). The DNA for the CDR3 is TGTGCCAGCAGCCAAGATATCGTCAGGGGAGCTAATGAAAAACTGTTTTTT. This codes for CASSQDIVRGANEKLFF.

This clonotype was found a few times. The rearrangement uses TRBV3-1 and TRBJ1-1; 7 bases are shared with TRBD1. Germline CDR1 is LGHDT and CDR2 is YNNKEL (reference sequence). CDR3 size: 14 residues. The V gene end was trimmed by 4 bases and the J gene end by 2 bases; junction bases not matched to a gene: 4. The CDR3: CASSPWTGNTEAFF. The CDR3 DNA sequence: TGTGCCAGCAGCCCCTGGACAGGCAACACTGAAGCTTTCTTT.

The sample holds many counts of this clonotype. The gene calls are TRBV12-3 or TRBV12-4 and TRBJ2-2; no firm D call. The CDR3 covers 12 residues. Trimming left V 5 bases short and J 6 bases short, with 7 bases between. CDR3 DNA sequence: TGTGCCAGCAGTCTAACACCCGGGGAGCTGTTTTTT. Its protein product is CASSLTPGELFF.

The chain couples TRBV20-1 to TRBJ1-3; D ambiguous. Germline values: CDR1 DFQATT, CDR2 SNEGSKA (reference sequence). CDR3 length: 13 residues. The germline V and J ends were trimmed by 4 bases and 2 bases, with 9 bases remaining between them. The CDR3 region is CSATPEPGNTIYF. In nucleotides, the CDR3 is TGCAGTGCTACTCCGGAGCCTGGAAACACCATATATTTT.

This clonotype appeared a few times. The chain couples TRBV18 to TRBJ1-1; 9 bases are a match to TRBD1. Germline values: CDR1 KGHSH, CDR2 LQKENI. The CDR3 runs 17 residues. J gave up 4 bases and V 3 bases, and 12 bases lay outside the gene matches. The CDR3 nucleotides read TGTGCCAGCTCACCGATACTGGGACAGGGCTCGAGCACTGAAGCTTTCTTT. Amino acid sequence: CASSPILGQGSSTEAFF.

This clonotype was recorded many times. This sequence joins TRBV20-1 and TRBJ2-7, with D perhaps being TRBD1 or TRBD2 (5 bases each). The CDR3 consists of 13 residues. Germline V gives CDR1 DFQATT, CDR2 SNEGSKA (reference sequence). Trimming shortened V by 5 bases and J by 2 bases, and 13 bases separated the two germline ends. CDR3 sequence reads: CSAPGTVTYEQYF. The DNA for the CDR3 is TGCAGTGCTCCTGGGACGGTGACCTACGAGCAGTACTTC.

This clonotype was seen more than once but under ten times. The chain uses TRBV14 and TRBJ2-2, with 13 bases fitting TRBD2. Per the germline V gene, CDR1 is SGHDN and CDR2 is FVKESK. V was pared by 3 bases and J by 6 bases, with 16 bases of the junction left unmatched. The CDR3 loop spans 20 amino acids. The CDR3 coding sequence is TGTGCCAGCAGCCACAAGGGACTAGCGGGACCGAAAGCCGTCCCCGGGGAGCTGTTTTTT. Its translation: CASSHKGLAGPKAVPGELFF.

This clonotype was recorded at least ten times. J is TRBJ2-3 and V is TRBV10-3; 8 positions agree with TRBD2. The CDR3 runs to 16 residues. Germline CDR1 and CDR2: ENHRY and SYGVKD. The V and J ends lost 6 bases and 1 base, in that order; junction bases with no gene match: 9. The CDR3 reads CAISPQRESRTDTQYF. CDR3 sequence (DNA): TGTGCCATCAGCCCCCAGCGGGAGAGTCGCACAGATACGCAGTATTTT.

The V call is TRBV10-3, the J call TRBJ1-5; 8 bases agree with TRBD1. Germline CDR1 reads ENHRY; CDR2 reads SYGVKD. The CDR3 sequence is 15 residues long. With 4 bases clipped from V and 0 bases from J, the junction kept 2 bases outside the gene matches. The CDR3 sequence is CAISGTGSSNQPQHF. Written as DNA, the CDR3 is TGTGCCATCAGTGGGACAGGGAGTAGCAATCAGCCCCAGCATTTT.

This clonotype has just a few counts. J is TRBJ2-5 and V is TRBV7-8; D not certain. Germline CDR1 and CDR2: SGHVS and FQNEAQ. The CDR3 totals 15 residues. Trimming cost V 1 base and J 0 bases, with 9 bases left between them. This CDR3 is CASSLVPPYQETQYF. For the CDR3, the DNA is TGTGCCAGCAGCTTAGTGCCCCCCTACCAAGAGACCCAGTACTTC.

This clonotype was seen only a few times. The chain recombines TRBV7-6 with TRBJ1-4; tentatively, D is TRBD1 (5 bases). The CDR3 is 17 residues long. Germline V gene lookup returns CDR1 SGHVS and CDR2 FNYEAQ. The germline V and J ends were trimmed by 5 bases and 8 bases, with 24 bases remaining between them. CDR3 region: CASSTSQKPGRGEKLFF. The CDR3 DNA reads TGTGCCAGCAGCACCAGCCAAAAACCGGGTCGGGGCGAAAAACTGTTTTTT.

The chain carries TRBV7-3 and TRBJ1-6; D remains unclear. From germline, CDR1 is SGHTA and CDR2 FQGTGA. Trimming cost V 6 bases and J 4 bases, with 10 bases left between them. The CDR3 length is 14 residues. CDR3 region: CASSTDTYNSPLHF. DNA for the CDR3: TGTGCCAGCAGTACAGATACTTATAATTCACCCCTCCACTTT. Full variable domain (missing parts from reference TRBV7-3 and TRBJ1-6): GAGVSQTPSNKVTEKGKYVELRCDPISGHTALYWYRQSLGQGPEFLIYFQGTGAADDSGLPNDRFFAVRPEGSVSTLKIQRTERGDSAVYLCASSTDTYNSPLHFGNGTRLTVT.

This clonotype has ten or more counts. The CDR3, as DNA: TGTGCCAGCACAAAGCAGACGAACACTGAAGCTTTCTTT. Translation: CASTKQTNTEAFF. This chain connects TRBV12-3 or TRBV12-4 to TRBJ1-1; D ambiguous. The germline V and J ends were trimmed by 7 bases and 1 base, with 10 bases remaining between them. This CDR3 is built from 13 residues.

This clonotype was observed at least ten times. The chain recombines TRBV28 with TRBJ2-7, with a tentative D call TRBD2 (6 bases). CDR3 size: 13 residues. V lost 7 bases and J 3 bases, leaving 13 bases between the germline ends. The V gene's germline CDR1 is MDHEN and CDR2 SYDVKM. CDR3 amino acids: CASMSGGDYEQYF. The CDR3 nucleotides read TGTGCCAGCATGAGTGGCGGGGACTACGAGCAGTACTTC.

This chain joins TRBV20-1 and TRBJ1-4, with D possibly matching TRBD1 (5 bases). The CDR3 loop spans 16 amino acids. Per germline, CDR1 DFQATT and CDR2 SNEGSKA (reference sequence). V shed 0 bases and J shed 5 bases, with 16 bases lying between them. CDR3 DNA: TGCAGTGCTAGAGAGACAACGGGGGGATGGAATGAAAAACTGTTTTTT. Residues: CSARETTGGWNEKLFF.

The CDR3 nucleotides read TGTGCCAGCAGTTTTCTGGGGGGGGCTAAATACAATGAGCAGTTCTTC. Amino acid sequence: CASSFLGGAKYNEQFF. The chain employs TRBV12-3 or TRBV12-4 and TRBJ2-1; D perhaps matches TRBD2 (7 bases). This CDR3 is built from 16 residues. Trimming shortened V by 3 bases and J by 4 bases, and 16 bases separated the two germline ends.

The DNA of the CDR3 is TGTGCCAGCAGTTTAGCGGGACTCCAACTCCAATTTCCCTACGAGCAGTACTTC. This sequence encodes CASSLAGLQLQFPYEQYF. The rearrangement uses TRBV12-3 or TRBV12-4 and TRBJ2-7, with a possible D match to TRBD2 (6 bases). The CDR3 extends over 18 amino acids. V lost 0 bases to trimming and J lost 2 bases, with 20 bases between them.

Ten or more counts support this clonotype. J is TRBJ2-3 and V is TRBV20-1; no clear D. V lost 1 base and J lost 1, with 9 bases in between. In germline, CDR1 is DFQATT, CDR2 SNEGSKA (reference sequence). CDR3 length: 14 amino acids. The CDR3 coding sequence is TGCAGTGCTAGAGTTGGACCGCGCACAGATACGCAGTATTTT. As protein: CSARVGPRTDTQYF.

The rearrangement links TRBV5-6 to TRBJ1-6, with 7 bases identical to TRBD1. The J segment lost 7 bases and the V segment lost 4 bases, leaving 8 bases of the junction unmatched. The germline V gene has CDR1 SGHDT and CDR2 YYEEEE. CDR3 length: 15 residues. CDR3 bases: TGTGCCAGCAGCCCCGGCGACAGGGACAATTCACCCCTCCACTTT. Protein product: CASSPGDRDNSPLHF.

The V call is TRBV2, the J call TRBJ1-2; D uncertain. The V end lost 7 bases, the J end lost 2 bases, and 14 bases lay between the germline ends. CDR3 size: 14 residues. CDR1 and CDR2 from the germline V gene are SNHLY and FYNNEI. The CDR3 loop is CASTFGQTNYGYTF. The DNA of the CDR3 is TGTGCCAGCACTTTCGGGCAGACAAACTATGGCTACACCTTC.

The table lists this clonotype with many counts. The chain employs TRBV7-8 and TRBJ1-1, with D possibly matching TRBD1 (6 bases). The length of the CDR3 is 15 residues. V gave up 4 bases and J gave up 1 base, with 13 bases separating them. Germline loops: CDR1 SGHVS, CDR2 FQNEAQ. DNA for the CDR3: TGTGCCAGCAGCTCCCCCTCAGGGGCGAACACTGAAGCTTTCTTT. This sequence encodes CASSSPSGANTEAFF.

The chain recombines TRBV29-1 with TRBJ2-1, with 9 bases that match TRBD2. Looked up from germline, CDR1 is SQVTM and CDR2 is ANQGSEA. The CDR3 extends over 13 amino acids. J gave up 6 bases and V 6 bases, and 6 bases lay outside the gene matches. The CDR3 sequence: CSVRASGTNEQFF. In DNA, the CDR3 is TGCAGCGTGAGGGCTAGCGGGACCAATGAGCAGTTCTTC.

This chain links TRBV29-1 with TRBJ2-7; D is perhaps TRBD1 (5 bases). Germline CDR1 and CDR2: SQVTM and ANQGSEA. The CDR3 is made up of 12 amino acids. V was pared by 7 bases and J by 3 bases, with 13 bases between. This CDR3 reads CSAQIDSYEQYF. CDR3 DNA: TGCAGCGCACAAATTGACAGCTACGAGCAGTACTTC.

This chain links TRBV6-6 with TRBJ1-5; TRBD1 might be the D (5 bases). V gave up 6 bases and J gave up 0 bases, with 18 bases separating them. In germline, CDR1 is MNHNY, CDR2 SVGAGI (reference sequence). The CDR3 has 17 residues. DNA for the CDR3: TGTGCCAGCAGCAAGACAGTGGCTCTTTATAGCAATCAGCCCCAGCATTTT. This codes for CASSKTVALYSNQPQHF.

This chain connects TRBV24-1 to TRBJ2-2; TRBD1 agrees at 10 bases. This CDR3 region has 17 residues. V shed 4 bases, J shed 3 bases, and the junction held 7 bases outside the gene matches. Germline-derived CDR1 and CDR2 are KGHDR and SFDVKD. CDR3: CATSDYAGTGDTGELFF. The CDR3, as DNA: TGTGCCACCAGTGACTACGCCGGGACAGGGGACACCGGGGAGCTGTTTTTT.

This clonotype has just a few counts. The J gene is TRBJ1-1, the V gene TRBV10-3; D call uncertain. CDR1 and CDR2 (germline): ENHRY, SYGVKD. Deletions cut 1 base from V and 4 bases from J, with 4 bases between. This CDR3 comprises 12 residues. DNA of the CDR3: TGTGCCATCAGTGAGTATGTCACTGAAGCTTTCTTT. Residues: CAISEYVTEAFF.